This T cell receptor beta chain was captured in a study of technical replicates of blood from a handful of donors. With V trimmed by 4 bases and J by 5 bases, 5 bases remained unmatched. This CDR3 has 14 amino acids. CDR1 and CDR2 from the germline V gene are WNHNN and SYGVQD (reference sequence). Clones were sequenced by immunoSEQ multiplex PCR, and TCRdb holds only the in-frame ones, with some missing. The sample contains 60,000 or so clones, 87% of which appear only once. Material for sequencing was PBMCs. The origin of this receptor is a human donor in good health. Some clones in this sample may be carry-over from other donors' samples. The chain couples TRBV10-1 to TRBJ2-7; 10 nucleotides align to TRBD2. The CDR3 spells CASSGSGRHHEQYF. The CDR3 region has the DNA TGCGCCAGCAGTGGTAGCGGGAGGCACCACGAGCAGTACTTC.